The T cell receptor beta chain under discussion was sequenced for a study of cytomegalovirus exposure and HLA in healthy donors. Concerning this clone: Its specificity is not known.

The germline V gene encodes CDR1 SGDLS and CDR2 YYNGEE. Trimming stripped 3 bases from V and 6 bases from J, with 15 bases between. This CDR3 region has 14 residues. Study results and caveats: The study dropped some indistinguishable V segments, TRBV6-2 and TRBV6-3 among them. In terms of immune exposure information, only CMV serostatus was available. Within an earlier analysis, most TCR beta V segments proved productive either about 87% or about 30% of the time. Several of the most significant clusters were apparently associated with common viral pathogens in a later analysis.

This PCR relied on a set of 60 Vbeta primers and 13 Jbeta primers. Profiling relied on immunoSEQ multiplex PCR, and the TCRdb table lists in-frame clones only, not all of them. The table has over 150,000 clones, roughly 78% seen once. The sequenced sample consisted of PBMCs. The rearrangement links TRBV9 to TRBJ1-2, with D hard to call. The source of this sequence is a boy aged 5-17 years in good health and CMV-seronegative. CDR3 coding DNA: TGTGCCAGCAGCGCTAGTTTTACCTATCATGGCTACACCTTC. Protein sequence: CASSASFTYHGYTF.